This T cell receptor beta chain was identified in a study of shared clonotypes between healthy human individuals. Cells designated naive CD8 were CD45RO-negative and were positively selected for CCR7, with terminally differentiated effector memory CD45RA+ cells excluded. This CDR3 is 13 amino acids long. Trimming left V 5 bases short and J 7 bases short, with 11 bases between. Germline CDR1 is SGHTA and CDR2 is FQGNSA. Sorted-subset replicate PCR reactions contained approximately 190 ng DNA, corresponding to roughly 29,000 T cell genomes. Assay used: immunoSEQ multiplex PCR; TCRdb lists only in-frame clones, some missing. The data contain about 1,900,000 clones, about 95% of them singletons.

Sequencing input: naive CD8+ T cells sorted from blood. The chain couples TRBV7-2 to TRBJ2-2, with unresolved D. The clonotype comes from a man aged 18 to 29 in good health. CDR3 amino acids: CASSPYPVGELFF. In DNA form, the CDR3 reads TGTGCCAGCAGCCCTTATCCGGTCGGGGAGCTGTTTTTT.